This T cell receptor beta chain derives from a study of blood T cell repertoires in COVID-19 (dated by TCRdb to the early 2020s). Regarding the complete study: Samples from collaborators originated in the United States, Italy and Spain and spanned both the acute and convalescent phases of COVID-19. Sample metadata almost always included a de-identified subject ID, COVID-19 status, age in years and sex. The prospective study material was composed of cDNA or gDNA derived from T cells, B-cell-depleted T cells, or PBMCs. The repertoires were made available in a free public database intended to serve as a resource for research on the immune response to SARS-CoV-2. Subjects who had been exposed to COVID-19, were actively infected with it, or had recovered from it provided the deeply sampled blood TCRbeta repertoires that made up the dataset. The samples were drawn from two sources: the first 160 participants of the ongoing ImmuneRACE study, and over 950 subjects contributed by 6 global collaborators. Where available, HLA class I and class II types were obtained from metadata supplied by the sample provider rather than from assay-based typing.

Overall study outcomes, separate from this receptor: How much clinical and demographic metadata was included differed by source and by participant, and the metadata was provided uncurated.

At the junction V is shortened by 7 bases and J by 8 bases, with 15 bases in between. The CDR3 spans 12 residues, from the cysteine through the phenylalanine. CDR3 DNA is the only sequence kept; it has 36 bases, read in frame from the first base. According to the germline V gene, CDR1 reads SNHLY and CDR2 reads FYNNEI. The immunoSEQ Assay, a bias-controlled multiplex PCR, was used to amplify TCRbeta CDR3 regions from genomic DNA. The original methods were these. Nucleated cell counts per sample were estimated from amplification of reference gene primers within the assay. Sequence reads were collapsed and filtered to measure the absolute abundance of every unique TCRbeta CDR3 rearrangement. For each sample, productive Simpson clonality was calculated as the square root of Simpson's diversity index over productive rearrangements. The source is immuneACCESS, and TCRdb retained only in-frame sequences with V and J called. Part of the clones is not carried over; for the studies checked, unresolved V genes explain less than half of this, and the remainder is unexplained. The V and J calls and the clone size are those of that table, but D and trimming were determined from the DNA. A total of about 210,000 clones appear in this sample, about four fifths of them only once. About 8.9% of the sample is in the top ten clones.

About this clone: Its antigen specificity is not known. There are no base qualities to consult, and no much larger clone falls within one base.

Enrolling through a virtual design, the prospective study's participants ranged in age from about 18 to 100 years and lived across around 25 United States geographic areas. Cohort assignment in the prospective study relied on participant-reported clinical history from a screening survey and a study questionnaire. In the prospective study, mobile phlebotomists collected whole blood, serum and a nasopharyngeal or oropharyngeal swab from each participant. Participants in the prospective study had the option to provide additional blood draws and questionnaires over an approximately 2-month period. Blood samples from the prospective study were shipped frozen or at room temperature prior to DNA extraction.

The origin of this receptor is a woman between 45 and 60 years old with acute COVID-19. Sequencing input: PBMCs or T cells enriched from blood (not recorded which). The chain couples TRBV2 to TRBJ2-7; no D segment can be confidently identified. The CDR3 region reads CASTPMAYQQYF. The DNA sequence is as follows: TGTGCCAGCACCCCGATGGCTTACCAGCAGTACTTC.